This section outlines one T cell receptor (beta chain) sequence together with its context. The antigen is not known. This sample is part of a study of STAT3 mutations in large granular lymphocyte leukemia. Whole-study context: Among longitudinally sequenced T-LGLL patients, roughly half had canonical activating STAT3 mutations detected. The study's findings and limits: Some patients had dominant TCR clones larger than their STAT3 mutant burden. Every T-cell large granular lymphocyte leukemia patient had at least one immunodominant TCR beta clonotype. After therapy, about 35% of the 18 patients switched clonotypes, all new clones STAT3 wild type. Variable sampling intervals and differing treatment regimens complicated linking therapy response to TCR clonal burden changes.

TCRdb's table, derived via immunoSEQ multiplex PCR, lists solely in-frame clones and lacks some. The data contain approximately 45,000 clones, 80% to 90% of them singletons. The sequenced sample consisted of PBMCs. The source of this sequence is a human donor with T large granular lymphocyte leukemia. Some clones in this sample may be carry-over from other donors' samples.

The CDR3 sequence is CASSYSRNNEQFF. The CDR3 DNA sequence: TGTGCCAGCAGTTACTCAAGGAACAATGAGCAGTTCTTC. The V and J genes are TRBV6-5 and TRBJ2-1; D uncertain. Germline lookup yields CDR1 MNHEY and CDR2 SVGAGI. This CDR3 contains 13 residues. The V and J ends lost 0 bases and 5 bases respectively, with 5 bases between them.